This T cell receptor (beta chain) was found in a study of cytomegalovirus exposure and HLA in healthy donors (dated by TCRdb to about 2017). Describing the broader study: In an earlier analysis of roughly 500 of the donors, approximately 260 Gb of sequence data and 100 million or so unique TCR beta sequences from about 190 million T cells were reported. About 320 gigabases of sequencing data and tens of millions of unique TCR sequences were included in an early release covering about 600 HLA-typed donors. Of the roughly 400 genotyped donors, roughly 80% fell in the genetic ancestry cluster associated with self-reported Caucasian donors. The study was designed to test whether signatures of past pathogen exposure could be identified by cataloging public T cell receptors. Using immunosequencing, the study profiled T cell repertoires from about 620 subjects and related those repertoires to cytomegalovirus serostatus. A separate validation cohort of approximately 120 different subjects was used in addition to the approximately 610-subject first cohort. High-throughput TCR immunosequencing, statistical association of individual TCRs with disease status, and machine learning were combined to predict cytomegalovirus infection status. In a later analysis, previously published TCR beta repertoires from 550 to 750 donors were re-analyzed and high-resolution HLA genotyping was added so that TCR occurrence patterns could be studied. The later analysis used no new phenotypic data to find candidate immune exposures, relying instead on TCR beta sequences and their occurrence across donors. An earlier analysis of approximately 630 of the donors applied high-throughput TCR beta sequencing to assess whether each TCR beta V gene segment acted as functional or pseudogenic. Donor age, sex, ethnicity and CMV serostatus were collected together with the repertoire data. A later genetic analysis used genome-wide SNP genotypes for about 65% of the roughly 670 donors, treating that subset as a discovery cohort. Every discovery cohort repertoire had been produced on one sequencing platform. HLA typing covered class I and class II loci at four-digit resolution. Typing coverage varied by locus: roughly 629-640 donors for A, B, C, DRB1 and DQB1; about 520 for DQA1; more than 600 for DPA1; approximately 450 for DPB1. Roughly 5 DR-DQ haplotypes were handled as single units for association and clustering, since linkage in the cohort was strong. Among about 390 genotyped donors of the cohort, an average of about 240,000 unique TCR beta nucleotide sequences were sequenced per donor, roughly 20% of them non-productive.

The table lists this clone with a few counts. Its binding antigen is unknown. No much larger clone exists at a distance of one base, and base qualities are not known. CDR1 and CDR2, looked up from the germline V gene, are MGHRA and YSYEKL. Its CDR3 holds 13 amino acids, cysteine through phenylalanine. Left in the record is the CDR3 DNA by itself, 39 bases read in frame from the first base. V lost 4 bases and J lost 5 bases; the stretch between them is 11 bases long. The method behind the library was the immunoSEQ multiplex PCR assay. For the multiplex PCR, a mixture combining 60 forward primers for TCR Vbeta segments and 13 reverse primers for TCR Jbeta segments was used. A multiplex PCR assay on genomic DNA amplified the CDR3 region of rearranged TCR beta genes. The amplified TCR beta libraries were sequenced on the Illumina HiSeq System as 87-base-pair reads. The published analysis was carried out like this. A later analysis counted approximately 74 million unique TCR beta chains across the 650 to 700 repertoires, and some 11 million of these chains were shared by at least two donors. Raw reads were error-corrected and collapsed into unique sequences by a nearest-neighbor algorithm in which closely related sequences were merged to remove PCR and sequencing errors. To assign V, D and J gene segments, CDR3 sequences were aligned to IMGT reference sequences. For a sequence to be retained, at least a six-nucleotide match to both a V gene segment and a J gene segment was required. Rearrangements were classified as productive when the CDR3 lacked stop codons and remained in frame with V and J, and all other rearrangements were classified as non-productive. CDR3 was defined by IMGT convention, running from the second conserved V-encoded cysteine to the conserved J-encoded phenylalanine. The earlier analysis of about 620 of the donors excluded sequences that lacked an unambiguous match to a single V gene segment. An earlier analysis of 587 of the donors called V segments functional above 56.7% productive rearrangements and segregating when the between-donor standard deviation exceeded 5%. To diagnose cytomegalovirus status from the catalog of TCR beta chain sequences, a statistical classification framework was built. In a later analysis, TCR nucleotide sequences were compared against IMGT/GENE-DB human TR gene sequences so that V and J genes could be assigned. Using the TCRdist pipeline, a later analysis assigned CDR3 sequences along with most-parsimonious VDJ recombination scenarios. A later analysis defined each TCR beta chain by its CDR3 amino acid sequence plus V-gene family, and excluded reads lacking a unique V-gene family. As a way to deal with suspected cross-contamination and a sequencing artifact, a later analysis dropped 450 to 700 nucleotide sequences that were highly shared and had low generation probability. For each public chain, a later analysis derived a clonal expansion index from normalized ranks of inferred template counts within each repertoire. Generation probabilities in a later analysis came from a VDJ recombination model fitted to out-of-frame rearrangements, and those results were checked against IGoR. In a later analysis, TCR-TCR, TCR-HLA and TCR-CMV co-occurrence was scored with hypergeometric tests, and a repertoire-size bias correction was applied to TCR pairs. To estimate false discovery rates, a later analysis permuted the HLA or CMV assignments 20 times. In a later analysis, co-occurring TCRs were grouped using DBSCAN, and TCRdist sequence similarity was added for clustering within HLA-allele-positive subsets. Repertoires with fewer than 30,000 or more than 120,000 public chains were left out of co-occurrence clustering, as were about 5 repertoires with anomalous nucleotide sharing. The table was pulled from immuneACCESS by TCRdb, which kept in-frame rearrangements only. Such tables lose some clones; where checked, under half of the loss comes from unresolved V genes, and the rest has no known cause. That table gives V, J and clone size, and the DNA gave D and trimming. This sample comprises just over 85,000 clones, around three quarters of them detected only once. The leading ten clones occupy over 3% of the sample.

The full study reports these points: The classifier was reported to diagnose cytomegalovirus status with high specificity and sensitivity in both the original and validation cohorts. The earlier analysis of some 560 of the donors excluded fewer than 20 rarely observed V segments, including chromosome 9 orphons, because counts were too low. Only TCR beta chains were sequenced in this cohort, and the absence of alpha or paired-chain data limited detectable features. Compared with the approximately 670-donor mean, donors in an Asian-associated ancestry cluster had fewer N-insertions in productive TCRs, according to a later genetic analysis. When HLA alleles, especially DR and DQ, strongly co-occurred, attributing TCR associations to individual alleles was difficult. According to a later analysis, TCR association rates differed among HLA loci, with DRB1 alleles showing the most associated TCRs and HLA-C alleles showing the fewest. A further reported finding was that TCR beta sequences accurately predicted the HLA-A and HLA-B alleles for most subjects in the first cohort. Several of the top co-occurrence clusters appeared to be linked to parvovirus B19, influenza, CMV and Epstein-Barr virus, according to a later analysis. A group of highly shared sequence variants was considered likely to be a technical artifact of the sequencing pipeline. An association between a missense DCLRE1C variant and V-gene and J-gene trimming of TCR beta chains was found in a later genetic analysis and replicated in an independent cohort. The 87-base-pair reads could not distinguish some IMGT-functional V segments, including TRBV6-2 and TRBV6-3, so those segments were excluded. Sequencing depth was assumed to be roughly uniform across donors in the presence/absence analyses, though that assumption may not hold. The only immune exposure information available for the cohort was CMV serostatus. HLA typing was unavailable for some donors at each locus, so association tests used only the typed subset. Across donors, most TCR sequences were observed very rarely, whereas some public TCRs were present in many individuals. Correlated functional status among segregating V segments might reflect linkage disequilibrium, but an unknown experimental factor could not be ruled out. A later analysis associated 17,000 or so TCR beta sequences with specific HLA alleles at a false discovery rate of 0.05. In vitro tests confirmed that a few of the cytomegalovirus-associated TCR beta chains recognize cytomegalovirus antigens. An earlier analysis of 587 of the donors showed that most TCR beta V segments appeared in productive rearrangements either about 87% or about 30% of the time, which broadly matched IMGT annotations. The authors suggested that the approach could potentially be extended to other disease states and immunological phenotypes. According to a later analysis, most CMV-associated TCR beta chains appeared to be HLA-restricted, and the HLA associations seemed to be driven largely by CMV exposure. Compared with equally common non-associated chains, HLA-associated TCR beta chains in a later analysis were more clonally expanded and had lower generation probabilities. The study gave a list of some 150 TCR beta chains associated with cytomegalovirus.

The cohort comprised fewer than 750 healthy bone marrow donors. All cohort members were sampled while nominally healthy, although unrecorded immune exposures were likely present. The donor was CMV seronegative and was included in the group of around 320 seronegative cohort members. Every donor gave a peripheral blood sample, and the peripheral blood mononuclear cells from that sample were used for TCR beta sequencing. Genomic DNA was extracted from the blood cell samples with the Qiagen DNeasy Blood Extraction Kit. The chain is made from TRBV4-1 and TRBJ2-5, and TRBD1 may be the D gene, going by 6 matching bases. The origin of this receptor is a man aged 40-55 years in good health and CMV-seronegative. The specimen sequenced was PBMCs. CDR3 reads: CASSPWTAETQYF. The DNA sequence is as follows: TGCGCCAGCAGCCCCTGGACAGCCGAGACCCAGTACTTC.